This T cell receptor beta chain is drawn from a study of cytomegalovirus exposure and HLA in healthy donors. Study background: The approximately 120 validation repertoires used the same platform as the 666 first-cohort repertoires, a later analysis reported. Study-wide points: In vitro confirmation showed three CMV-associated chains to be CMV antigen specific. Subsequent analysis of the approximately 130 validation repertoires found a tendency for first-cohort TCR clusters to co-occur.

The data were produced by immunoSEQ multiplex PCR, yet TCRdb's version contains in-frame clones alone and is incomplete. The sample holds 200,000 to 300,000 clones, 90% seen once. This CDR3 is built from 15 residues. The V gene's germline CDR1 is SGHRS and CDR2 YFSETQ. J gave up 2 bases and V 4 bases, and 5 bases lay outside the gene matches. The donors belonged to the roughly 130-subject validation cohort, separate from the 666-subject first cohort. With regard to this clone: Its antigen is undetermined.

This clonotype was obtained from a woman in her 30s in good health and CMV-seronegative. Sequences were obtained from PBMCs. This rearrangement joins TRBV5-1 to TRBJ2-1, with 8 nucleotides matching TRBD1. The CDR3 loop reads CASSPRTGTYNEQFF. CDR3 nucleotide sequence: TGCGCCAGCAGCCCGAGGACAGGGACCTACAATGAGCAGTTCTTC.